A selection of T cell receptor beta chains follows, all from one sample in a study of blood T cell repertoires in COVID-19. Assay used: immunoSEQ multiplex PCR; TCRdb lists only in-frame clones, some missing. The sample shows a few hundred thousand clones, roughly 90% of them seen only once. Sequenced input: PBMCs or T cells enriched from blood (not recorded which). These receptor sequences come from a woman aged 25 to 39 who had been exposed to COVID-19. Each CDR3 is given with its conserved first and last residue. Expanded clones get a size class; other rows say once, few or many, or leave the size out.

j_call clone_size v_call cdr3_aa
TRBJ2-7 - TRBV27 CASSLLGGSYEQYF
TRBJ1-2 - TRBV3-1/TRBV3-2 CASSQADSSGYTF
TRBJ2-2 - TRBV7-9 CASSPAGARAGELFF
TRBJ1-5 - TRBV7-9 CASSTSTGGNQPQHF
TRBJ1-1 - TRBV7-9 CASSRQQNTEAFF
TRBJ2-7 - TRBV30 CAWSVPGYEQYF
TRBJ2-3 - TRBV10-3 CAISALAGGVTDTQYF
TRBJ1-2 once TRBV5-1 CASSFEMGQGAEGYTF
TRBJ1-5 - TRBV19 CASSSRTALNQPQHF
TRBJ1-1 - TRBV7-2 CASNNRGLNTEAFF
TRBJ2-2 - TRBV10-2 CASGTGQGFTGELFF
TRBJ1-6 - TRBV27 CASSFVWGGSYNSPLHF
TRBJ1-1 - TRBV5-1 CASSPTWRVGTEAFF
TRBJ2-3 once TRBV19 CASNHREWTDTQYF
TRBJ2-3 - TRBV3-1/TRBV3-2 CASSQGEDPTDTQYF
TRBJ1-2 - TRBV9 CASSQGRTPGYTF
TRBJ2-5 few TRBV10-3 CAISDRQETQYF
TRBJ1-4 - TRBV5-6 CASSLALGALANEKLFF
TRBJ1-1 - TRBV6-5 CASSPGDRRNTEAFF
TRBJ1-6 - TRBV28 CASSFQNSPLHF
TRBJ1-2 once TRBV5-6 CASNLLDRGPHYGYTF
TRBJ1-5 once TRBV28 CASSLPRVNQPQHF
TRBJ2-7 - TRBV3-1/TRBV3-2 CASSHKPNRGGEQYF
TRBJ1-1 - TRBV10-1 CASSETTGTAEAFF
TRBJ1-3 - TRBV30 CAWSGAGQGNTIYF
TRBJ2-7 once TRBV24-1 CATSAATGNNEQYF
TRBJ2-5 - TRBV5-1 CASSLLDRVGETQYF
TRBJ1-2 - TRBV3-1/TRBV3-2 CASSRPGYGYTF
TRBJ1-6 - TRBV10-3 CATATEAGGSPLHF
TRBJ2-1 few TRBV24-1 CATSDLGTGVNDEQFF
TRBJ1-5 - TRBV10-2 CATGQPYQPQHF
TRBJ1-3 - TRBV2 CASLADLGNTIYF
TRBJ2-7 - TRBV5-1 CASSLGAAASYEQYF
TRBJ1-6 - TRBV15 CATSRKTGGVGNSPLHF
TRBJ2-3 - TRBV5-1 CASSNIQGSTDTQYF
TRBJ1-1 - TRBV9 CASSAYRGTEAFF
TRBJ2-3 - TRBV3-1/TRBV3-2 CASSRLWSGGERDTQYF
TRBJ1-1 few TRBV6-2/TRBV6-3 CASSYPGQNTEAFF
TRBJ1-5 - TRBV12-3/TRBV12-4 CASSLRDNQPQHF
TRBJ2-1 - TRBV10-1 CASSDHTGKEFF
TRBJ1-1 - TRBV29-1 CSVVSGTNTEAFF
TRBJ1-3 - TRBV12-3/TRBV12-4 CASRRVSGNTIYF
TRBJ1-6 - TRBV7-9 CASSSRGSYNSPLHF
TRBJ1-1 - TRBV2 CASRAELNTEAFF